One and the same sample provided the 13 T cell receptor beta chains below, sequenced in a study of T-cell memory formation after mild COVID-19. TCRdb recomputed calls from the 5' RACE reads with MiXCR, one row per CDR3 protein. Of 250,000 to 350,000 distinct CDR3 sequences listed, 19% are singletons. The sequencing input was PBMCs or a T cell subset sorted from them (not recorded which). These receptor sequences come from a man between 18 and 35 years old who had mild COVID-19 (a few samples of this study predate the infection). Cell type and time point are not known.

The chain uses TRBV6-1 and TRBJ2-1, with D unclear. CDR1 MNHNS and CDR2 SASEGT come from the germline V gene. The germline V and J ends were trimmed by 3 bases and 0 bases, with 9 bases remaining between them. CDR3 length: 15 residues. CDR3 loop: CASSEVWSSYNEQFF. CDR3 nucleotides: TGTGCCAGCAGTGAGGTATGGTCCTCCTACAATGAGCAGTTCTTC.

The sample holds a few counts of this clonotype. The genes are TRBV4-1 and TRBJ1-1, with TRBD1 identical over 7 bases. Trimming removed 0 bases from V and 4 bases from J; junction bases left unmatched: 8. The CDR3 has 16 amino acids. The germline V gene encodes CDR1 MGHRA and CDR2 YSYEKL. The DNA of the CDR3 is TGCGCCAGCAGCCAAGATGGAGAGGGGGCGTTCACTGAAGCTTTCTTT. Residues: CASSQDGEGAFTEAFF.

This clonotype has just a few counts. The chain employs TRBV28 and TRBJ2-7; D might be TRBD1 or TRBD2, each matching 5 bases. Looked up from germline, CDR1 is MDHEN and CDR2 is SYDVKM. This CDR3 has 13 amino acids. Trimming pared 5 bases from V and 2 bases from J, leaving 10 bases between. This chain's CDR3 is CASSPTGPYEQYV. The CDR3 DNA reads as TGTGCCAGCAGTCCCACGGGGCCCTACGAGCAGTACGTC.

This clonotype has a handful of counts. The V and J genes are TRBV18 and TRBJ2-3; D may correspond to TRBD1 or TRBD2 (6 bases each). The germline gives CDR1 KGHSH, CDR2 LQKENI. The CDR3 runs 15 residues. The ends were cut back, 2 bases at V and 1 base at J, with 10 bases in the middle. CDR3 bases: TGTGCCAGCTCACCATCGGGGGCCGGCACAGATACGCAGTATTTT. Protein: CASSPSGAGTDTQYF.

The chain joins TRBV10-3 to TRBJ1-3; D is perhaps TRBD1 (6 bases). The CDR3 extends over 16 amino acids. Trimming cost V 4 bases and J 0 bases, with 13 bases left between them. CDR1 ENHRY and CDR2 SYGVKD come from the germline V gene. CDR3 amino acids: CAISVRGLSSGNTIYF. CDR3 sequence (DNA): TGTGCCATCAGTGTTCGGGGGCTGAGCTCTGGAAACACCATATATTTT.

V and J are TRBV6-2 or TRBV6-3 and TRBJ1-2; possibly TRBD1 for D (6 bases). Germline CDR1 and CDR2: MNHEY and SVGEGT. CDR3 length: 11 amino acids. Trimming stripped 0 bases from V and 14 bases from J, with 10 bases between. This CDR3 is CASSYSGGLTF. CDR3 DNA sequence: TGTGCCAGCAGTTACTCAGGGGGTCTTACCTTC.

The chain links TRBV12-3 or TRBV12-4 to TRBJ2-1, with 10 bases aligning to TRBD2. This CDR3 contains 13 residues. Trimming took 7 bases from V and 7 from J; bases not matched to a gene: 4. The CDR3 here is CASTPTSGNEQFF. CDR3 bases: TGTGCCAGCACCCCGACTAGCGGGAATGAGCAGTTCTTC.

This clonotype occurred a few times. The chain combines TRBV4-3 with TRBJ2-2; unclear D gene. Germline lookup yields CDR1 LGHNA and CDR2 YSLEER. The CDR3 sequence is 14 residues long. With 7 bases removed from V and 0 bases from J, the gap between germline ends came to 9 bases. The CDR3: CASTSEANTGELFF. DNA for the CDR3: TGCGCCAGCACTAGTGAGGCGAACACCGGGGAGCTGTTTTTT.

This chain uses TRBV7-9 with TRBJ2-6, with D perhaps being TRBD1 or TRBD2 (5 bases each). The length of the CDR3 is 16 residues. CDR1 SEHNR and CDR2 FQNEAQ come from the germline V gene (reference sequence). The V and J ends lost 2 bases and 4 bases respectively, with 12 bases between them. In DNA form, the CDR3 reads TGTGCCAGCAGCTTACGGGGACGACAGGGGGCCAACGTCCTGACTTTC. It is translated as CASSLRGRQGANVLTF.

The CDR3 DNA reads TGCGCCAGCAGCCCGGTCGTGGCGGGGGGGTTCGATGAGCAGTTCTTC. It translates to CASSPVVAGGFDEQFF. The chain recombines TRBV4-3 with TRBJ2-1; 9 nucleotides agree with TRBD2. V was clipped by 4 bases and J by 8 bases; unmatched bases: 12. The CDR3 contains 16 residues. The germline CDR1 and CDR2 sequences are LGHNA and YSLEER.

The V and J genes are TRBV18 and TRBJ1-5; D perhaps matches TRBD1 (5 bases). The CDR3 sequence is 14 residues long. Per germline, CDR1 KGHSH and CDR2 LQKENI. Trimming stripped 3 bases from V and 7 bases from J, with 13 bases between. This CDR3 reads CASSPQGFDQPQHF. Written as DNA, the CDR3 is TGTGCCAGCTCACCGCAGGGTTTCGACCAGCCCCAGCATTTT.

This clonotype was counted between two and nine times. The V gene is TRBV19, the J gene TRBJ2-3, with D tentatively TRBD1 or TRBD2 (5 bases each). Germline V gene lookup returns CDR1 LNHDA and CDR2 SQIVND (reference sequence). With 3 bases removed from V and 4 bases from J, the gap between germline ends came to 17 bases. This CDR3 has 16 amino acids. The CDR3 sequence is CASSIRWGITPDTQYF. DNA for the CDR3: TGTGCCAGTAGTATCAGGTGGGGGATCACGCCAGATACGCAGTATTTT.

The CDR3 is CAISLGQGADEQYF. The CDR3 DNA sequence: TGTGCCATCAGTTTAGGACAGGGGGCCGACGAGCAGTACTTC. V is TRBV10-3 and J is TRBJ2-7, with 11 bases aligning to TRBD1. J gave up 5 bases and V 5 bases, and 5 bases lay outside the gene matches. Germline assignment: CDR1 ENHRY and CDR2 SYGVKD. This CDR3 is built from 14 residues.